These T cell receptor beta chains were read from a single sample in a study of cytomegalovirus exposure and HLA in healthy donors. Measured with immunoSEQ multiplex PCR; TCRdb has only the in-frame clones, and not every one. The data hold approximately 140,000 clones, with approximately 78% observed a single time. The specimen was PBMCs. These receptors were taken from a middle-aged woman in good health and CMV-seropositive. Each CDR3 is given without its conserved first and last residue. Each record gives: clone size, V gene, CDR3 protein. Expanded clones get a size class; other rows say once, few or many, or leave the size out.

>.|TRBV7-9
ASSPGTGTREQY
>once|TRBV18
ASSSTGTGNEQF
>.|TRBV6-5
ASRLNRLMRGYT
>.|TRBV5-6
ASRGVAGTDTQY
>.|TRBV28
ASSFGTGGETQY
>.|TRBV6-1
ASSRRTGDITEAF
>.|TRBV7-6
ASSSGLRERTYEQY
>.|TRBV10-1
ASSGTGPGTQY
>.|TRBV4-1
ASSHADRGNQPQH
>.|TRBV16
ASSQGYRDNEQF
>.|TRBV4-1
ASGQVQGKGGYT
>.|TRBV30
AWSYVSGYT
>few|TRBV7-2
ASSPRSRDRPYEQY
>.|TRBV27
ASSLWTGGQPQH
>.|TRBV27
ASSLDGREAF
>.|TRBV7-8
ASSQDGEKLF
>.|TRBV5-1
ASSLLAGGSTDTQY
>.|TRBV29-1
SVGEEETQY
>.|TRBV2
ASSGPGQGSETQY
>.|TRBV5-6
ASSLVPRGLGDTQY
>.|TRBV5-4
ASSLKGADTQY
>.|TRBV6-6
ASSFPGTGFRAF
>.|TRBV27
ASSTRQVRLAGGYNEQF
>.|TRBV10-3
AISGGIISTDTQY
>few|TRBV6-5
ASSSSINEQY
>.|TRBV29-1
SVDLGLAGNTYEQY
>few|TRBV7-8
ASSLGQGDYEQY
>.|TRBV5-1
ASSSEGAGTEAF
>once|TRBV28
ACSGDSTDTQY
>.|TRBV19
ASSKRGPLAKNIQY
>.|TRBV7-2
ASSFASGAFSGNTIY
>.|TRBV7-9
ASSFAAGTYEQY
>once|TRBV4-1
ASSQEYAGGGNEQF
>.|TRBV14
ASSRNTGYEQY
>.|TRBV21-1
ASNYSHWTYNEQF
>.|TRBV7-7
ASSLQQAETQY
>.|TRBV5-6
ASSPRENYGYT